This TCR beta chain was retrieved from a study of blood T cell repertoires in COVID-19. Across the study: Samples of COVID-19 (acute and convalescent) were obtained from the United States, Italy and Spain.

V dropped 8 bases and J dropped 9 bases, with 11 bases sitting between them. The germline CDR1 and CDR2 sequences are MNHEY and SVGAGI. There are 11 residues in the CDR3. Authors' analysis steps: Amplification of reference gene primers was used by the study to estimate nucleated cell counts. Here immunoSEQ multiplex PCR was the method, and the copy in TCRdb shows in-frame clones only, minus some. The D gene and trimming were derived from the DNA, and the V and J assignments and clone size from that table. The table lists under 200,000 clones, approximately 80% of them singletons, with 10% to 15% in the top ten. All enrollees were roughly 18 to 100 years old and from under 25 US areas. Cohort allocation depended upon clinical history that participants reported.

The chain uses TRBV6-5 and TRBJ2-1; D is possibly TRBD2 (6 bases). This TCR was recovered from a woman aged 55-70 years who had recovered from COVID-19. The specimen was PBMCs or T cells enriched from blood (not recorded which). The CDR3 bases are TGTGCCAGCTTACTAGCTGGTGAGCAGTTCTTC. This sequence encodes CASLLAGEQFF.